This TCR beta chain was captured in a study of beta chain features in type 1 diabetes. The overall study: There were approximately 100,000,000 sorted cells examined across all samples. Study-level results: Using cDNA template may skew counts toward highly expressing activated cells.

With respect to this clone: The antigen is not known.

The study reverse transcribed the entire isolated RNA, so it sequenced expressed TCRB transcripts. Mean read depth for naive, central memory and regulatory T cell samples was some 3.8 million reads. Repertoires were generated with immunoSEQ multiplex PCR, while TCRdb's copy carries only in-frame clones and drops some. This table has about 260,000 clones, 55% to 70% appearing once. Germline V gene sequence: CDR1 LGHNA, CDR2 YSLEER. V gave up 0 bases and J gave up 0 bases; unmatched junction bases: 7. This CDR3 contains 18 residues. The clonotype originates from a man aged 30 to 45 in good health. V usage is TRBV4-3 and J usage is TRBJ2-1; 8 bases map to TRBD2. The specimen sequenced was naive CD4+ T cells from blood. CDR3 residues: CASSQDLLSGSSYNEQFF. CDR3 DNA: TGCGCCAGCAGCCAAGATTTGCTGAGCGGGAGCTCCTACAATGAGCAGTTCTTC.